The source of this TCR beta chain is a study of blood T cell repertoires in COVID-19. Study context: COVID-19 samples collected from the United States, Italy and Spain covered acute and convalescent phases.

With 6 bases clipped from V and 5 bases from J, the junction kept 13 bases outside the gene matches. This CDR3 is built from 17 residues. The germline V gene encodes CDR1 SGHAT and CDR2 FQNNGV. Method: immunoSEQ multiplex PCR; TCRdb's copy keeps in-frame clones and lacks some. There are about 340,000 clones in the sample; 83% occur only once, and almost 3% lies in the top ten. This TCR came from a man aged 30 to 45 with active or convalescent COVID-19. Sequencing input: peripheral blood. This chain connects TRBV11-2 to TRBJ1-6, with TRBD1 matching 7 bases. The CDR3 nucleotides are TGTGCCAGCAGTAACCTGGACAGGCGGGCCGATAATTCACCCCTCCACTTT. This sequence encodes CASSNLDRRADNSPLHF.